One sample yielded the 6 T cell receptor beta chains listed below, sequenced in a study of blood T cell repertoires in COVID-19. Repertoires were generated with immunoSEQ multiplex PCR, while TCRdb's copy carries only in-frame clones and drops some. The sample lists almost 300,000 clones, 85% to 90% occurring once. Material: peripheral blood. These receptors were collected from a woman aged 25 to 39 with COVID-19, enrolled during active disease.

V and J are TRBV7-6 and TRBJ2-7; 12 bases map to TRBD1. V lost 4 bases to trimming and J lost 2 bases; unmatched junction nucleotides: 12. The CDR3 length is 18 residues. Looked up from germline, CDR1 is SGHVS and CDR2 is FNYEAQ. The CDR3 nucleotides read TGTGCCAGCAGCTCATCCCTGGGGGGGGACAGGGGGCCCTACGAGCAGTACTTC. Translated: CASSSSLGGDRGPYEQYF.

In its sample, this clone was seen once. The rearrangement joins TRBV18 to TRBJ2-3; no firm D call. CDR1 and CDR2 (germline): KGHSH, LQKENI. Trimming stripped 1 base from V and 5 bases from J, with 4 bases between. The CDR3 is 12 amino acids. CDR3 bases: TGTGCCAGCTCACCACTTCTAGATACGCAGTATTTT. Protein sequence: CASSPLLDTQYF.

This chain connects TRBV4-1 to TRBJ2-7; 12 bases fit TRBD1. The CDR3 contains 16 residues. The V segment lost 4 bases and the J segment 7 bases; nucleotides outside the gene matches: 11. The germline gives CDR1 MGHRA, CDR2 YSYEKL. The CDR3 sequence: CASSRLTGQGAREQYF. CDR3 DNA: TGCGCCAGCAGCCGGCTCACGGGACAGGGGGCGCGAGAGCAGTACTTC.

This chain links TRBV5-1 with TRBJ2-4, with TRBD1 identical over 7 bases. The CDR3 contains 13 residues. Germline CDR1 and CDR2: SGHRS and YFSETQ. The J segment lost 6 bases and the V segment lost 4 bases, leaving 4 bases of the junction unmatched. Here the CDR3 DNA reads TGCGCCAGCAGCAGGGACAGTGGAAACATTCAGTACTTC. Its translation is CASSRDSGNIQYF. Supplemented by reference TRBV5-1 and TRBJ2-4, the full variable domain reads KAGVTQTPRYLIKTRGQQVTLSCSPISGHRSVSWYQQTPGQGLQFLFEYFSETQRNKGNFPGRFSGRQFSNSRSEMNVSTLELGDSALYLCASSRDSGNIQYFGAGTRLSVL.

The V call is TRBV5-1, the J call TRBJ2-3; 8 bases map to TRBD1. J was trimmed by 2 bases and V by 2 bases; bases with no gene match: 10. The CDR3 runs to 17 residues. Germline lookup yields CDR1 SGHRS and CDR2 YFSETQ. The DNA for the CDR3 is TGCGCCAGCAGCTTATCCCAGGGGGCCCTCTTCACAGATACGCAGTATTTT. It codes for CASSLSQGALFTDTQYF.

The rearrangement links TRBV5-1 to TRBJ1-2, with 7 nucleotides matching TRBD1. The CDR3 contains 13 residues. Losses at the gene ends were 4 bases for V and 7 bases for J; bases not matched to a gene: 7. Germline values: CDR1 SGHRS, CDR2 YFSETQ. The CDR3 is CASSKGQESGYTF. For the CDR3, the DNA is TGCGCCAGCAGCAAAGGACAGGAATCTGGCTACACCTTC. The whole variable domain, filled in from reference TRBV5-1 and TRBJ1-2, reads KAGVTQTPRYLIKTRGQQVTLSCSPISGHRSVSWYQQTPGQGLQFLFEYFSETQRNKGNFPGRFSGRQFSNSRSEMNVSTLELGDSALYLCASSKGQESGYTFGSGTRLTVV.